This is a list of T cell receptor beta chains from one sample in a study of monozygotic twins with inflammatory bowel disease. TCRdb processed the 5' RACE reads again and assigns one entry to each CDR3 protein, with no DNA. The table for this sample gives 350,000 to 400,000 distinct CDR3 sequences. What was sequenced was blood. Source of these receptors: a human donor with ulcerative colitis or Crohn's disease, or a healthy co-twin of an affected twin (not recorded which). Both conserved end residues are part of each CDR3.

>TRBJ2-3|TRBV20-1
CSATGLAGERPSTDTQYF
>TRBJ2-5|TRBV24-1
CATSEPGREGETQYF
>TRBJ2-1|TRBV7-9
CASSVRTGGSYNEQFF
>TRBJ2-3|TRBV5-1
CASSLLYPGRSTDTQYF
>TRBJ2-1|TRBV20-1
CSARETGGPYEQFF
>TRBJ2-7|TRBV4-3
CASSQGTGLRVGEQYF
>TRBJ2-7|TRBV3-1
CASSPSGYSYEQYF
>TRBJ2-2|TRBV25-1
CASSEDRGITGELFF
>TRBJ2-7|TRBV5-1
CASSLLRGQGYAQYF
>TRBJ2-2|TRBV7-3
CASSLKAGNTGELFF
>TRBJ1-2|TRBV5-1
CASSADRANGYTF
>TRBJ1-1|TRBV30
CAWSALWTGLNTEAFF
>TRBJ2-5|TRBV7-9
CASSFPNTEQETQYF
>TRBJ2-5|TRBV10-3
CAISESYREETQYF
>TRBJ1-4|TRBV5-1
CASILVVLPGANEKLFF
>TRBJ2-7|TRBV27
CASAPGGVSAYEQYF
>TRBJ2-3|TRBV5-1
CASSLQGRHGDTQYF
>TRBJ1-5|TRBV4-3
CASSQGPAGNQPQHF
>TRBJ2-5|TRBV6-2/TRBV6-3
CASSYRSWAVGAYQETQYF
>TRBJ2-5|TRBV29-1
CSALGGMAQYF
>TRBJ2-3|TRBV5-1
CASSLVGSADTQYF
>TRBJ2-1|TRBV4-2
CASSQSPGTGGYNEQFF
>TRBJ1-6|TRBV20-1
CSALQRSSYNSPLHF
>TRBJ1-5|TRBV10-3
CAISVGGRNQPQHF
>TRBJ2-3|TRBV7-2
CASSLSGGAGTDTQYF
>TRBJ2-7|TRBV5-1
CASSLDVDRVASYEQYF
>TRBJ2-5|TRBV30
CAWISGQGTKETQYF
>TRBJ2-3|TRBV6-5
CASSYSRGTDTQYF
>TRBJ2-3|TRBV12-3/TRBV12-4
CASSRTTDRGSDTQYF